These 4 T cell receptor beta chains were all obtained from the same sample, sequenced in a study of blood T cell repertoires in COVID-19. Clones were sequenced by immunoSEQ multiplex PCR, and TCRdb holds only the in-frame ones, with some missing. The profile shows 71,000 or so clones, over 80% of them singletons. The sample taken for sequencing was peripheral blood. The receptors here all came from a man aged 50 to 59 with active COVID-19.

V gene TRBV3-1 (or the pseudogene TRBV3-2) combines with J gene TRBJ1-1; 7 bases fit TRBD1. Germline-derived CDR1 and CDR2 are LGHDT and YNNKEL (reference sequence). The CDR3 contains 12 residues. Losses at the gene ends were 2 bases for V and 11 bases for J; bases not matched to a gene: 5. The CDR3 loop reads CASSQRTGGAFF. CDR3 bases: TGTGCCAGCAGCCAACGGACAGGTGGGGCTTTCTTT.

Ten or more counts support this clone. The rearrangement links TRBV6-1 to TRBJ2-2, with a weak D call TRBD2 (6 bases). Germline V gene sequence: CDR1 MNHNS, CDR2 SASEGT. This CDR3 region has 16 residues. V lost 0 bases, J lost 5 bases, and 13 bases lay in between. Written as DNA, the CDR3 is TGTGCCAGCAGTGAAGCAGGGCTAGCGAGGACCGGGGAGCTGTTTTTT. This encodes CASSEAGLARTGELFF.

The chain couples TRBV5-1 to TRBJ2-2; 8 positions match TRBD2. CDR3 size: 15 residues. Trimming at V came to 7 bases and at J to 5 bases, leaving 10 bases not matched to a gene. CDR1 SGHRS and CDR2 YFSETQ come from the germline V gene. The CDR3 here is CASAPGTSFTGELFF. For the CDR3, the DNA is TGCGCCAGCGCCCCCGGGACTAGTTTTACCGGGGAGCTGTTTTTT. Supplemented by reference TRBV5-1 and TRBJ2-2, the full variable domain reads KAGVTQTPRYLIKTRGQQVTLSCSPISGHRSVSWYQQTPGQGLQFLFEYFSETQRNKGNFPGRFSGRQFSNSRSEMNVSTLELGDSALYLCASAPGTSFTGELFFGEGSRLTVL.

This chain connects TRBV14 to TRBJ2-1, with 11 nucleotides matching TRBD2. Germline V gives CDR1 SGHDN, CDR2 FVKESK. There are 17 residues in the CDR3. J was trimmed by 9 bases and V by 1 base; bases with no gene match: 11. CDR3 nucleotide sequence: TGTGCCAGCAGCCAAGGCCGAATAGCGGGGGGGCCCGGTGAGCAGTTCTTC. The encoded protein is CASSQGRIAGGPGEQFF. The full variable domain, completed using reference TRBV14 and TRBJ2-1, is EAGVTQFPSHSVIEKGQTVTLRCDPISGHDNLYWYRRVMGKEIKFLLHFVKESKQDESGMPNNRFLAERTGGTYSTLKVQPAELEDSGVYFCASSQGRIAGGPGEQFFGPGTRLTVL.